The 8 T cell receptor beta chains below were found in one sample sequenced in a study of technical replicates of blood from a handful of donors. Assay used: immunoSEQ multiplex PCR; TCRdb lists only in-frame clones, some missing. The sample lists tens of thousands of clones; roughly 89% were seen once. Specimen: T cells isolated from PBMCs. These TCRs come from a human donor in good health.

CDR3 nucleotides: TGTGCCAGCAGCTTAGTGATCAGTGGCCACAATGAGCAGTTCTTC. It yields the protein CASSLVISGHNEQFF. The chain combines TRBV7-9 with TRBJ2-1; no reliable D call. V lost 1 base and J 5 bases, leaving 12 bases between the germline ends. The CDR3 is made up of 15 amino acids. The V gene's germline CDR1 is SEHNR and CDR2 FQNEAQ (reference sequence). Together with reference TRBV7-9 and TRBJ2-1, the CDR3 gives the full variable domain: DTGVSQNPRHKITKRGQNVTFRCDPISEHNRLYWYRQTLGQGPEFLTYFQNEAQLEKSRLLSDRFSAERPKGSFSTLEIQRTEQGDSAMYLCASSLVISGHNEQFFGPGTRLTVL.

This clone was recorded once. The rearrangement joins TRBV11-3 to TRBJ2-3; TRBD1 matches at 10 bases. Germline V gene sequence: CDR1 SGHNT, CDR2 YENEEA. The CDR3 covers 14 residues. The trim removed 4 bases at V and 3 bases at J, leaving 1 base unmatched. CDR3 in amino acids: CASSWGQGTDTQYF. The CDR3 coding sequence is TGTGCCAGCAGCTGGGGACAGGGGACAGATACGCAGTATTTT.

The J gene is TRBJ1-2, the V gene TRBV5-6, with 8 bases aligning to TRBD1. V dropped 4 bases and J dropped 4; count of bases not matched to a gene: 6. Germline values: CDR1 SGHDT, CDR2 YYEEEE. CDR3 length: 14 amino acids. CDR3 sequence reads: CASSKDREGYGYTF. CDR3 nucleotides: TGTGCCAGCAGCAAGGACAGGGAAGGCTATGGCTACACCTTC.

This sequence joins TRBV2 and TRBJ1-4; D not certain. Looked up from germline, CDR1 is SNHLY and CDR2 is FYNNEI. The V end lost 2 bases, the J end lost 1 base, and 8 bases lay between the germline ends. The CDR3 spans 15 residues. CDR3 nucleotides: TGTGCCAGCAGTGAAATGGGAGTAACTAATGAAAAACTGTTTTTT. Protein: CASSEMGVTNEKLFF. Supplemented by reference TRBV2 and TRBJ1-4, the full variable domain reads EPEVTQTPSHQVTQMGQEVILRCVPISNHLYFYWYRQILGQKVEFLVSFYNNEISEKSEIFDDQFSVERPDGSNFTLKIRSTKLEDSAMYFCASSEMGVTNEKLFFGSGTQLSVL.

The chain joins TRBV7-9 to TRBJ1-1; D perhaps matches TRBD1 (6 bases). V lost 10 bases to trimming and J lost 5 bases, with 23 bases between them. Germline CDR1 reads SEHNR; CDR2 reads FQNEAQ (reference sequence). The CDR3 contains 15 residues. DNA of the CDR3: TGTGCCACCTCCCTCAACAGGGATTTGGGTACTGAAGCTTTCTTT. Protein: CATSLNRDLGTEAFF.

This sequence joins TRBV7-2 and TRBJ1-2; possibly TRBD1 for D (5 bases). The CDR3 has 12 amino acids. Trimming left V 1 base short and J 7 bases short, with 7 bases between. The germline CDR1 and CDR2 sequences are SGHTA and FQGNSA. The CDR3, as DNA: TGTGCCAGCAGCTTAGAGGGGCTTGGCTACACCTTC. Encoded protein: CASSLEGLGYTF.

The CDR3 region has the DNA TGTGCCAGCAGCACCAGTACAGGGCTCGGCCACAATGAGCAGTTCTTC. This translates into CASSTSTGLGHNEQFF. This chain joins TRBV5-4 and TRBJ2-1, with D perhaps TRBD1 (6 bases). CDR1 SGHNT and CDR2 YYREEE come from the germline V gene (reference sequence). This CDR3 region has 16 residues. V was cut by 4 bases and J by 5 bases, with 19 bases left in between.

This clone was observed a handful of times. Written as DNA, the CDR3 is TGTGCCAGCAGTTCTCACACTGAAGCTTTCTTT. Protein sequence: CASSSHTEAFF. The chain carries TRBV6-5 and TRBJ1-1; D unresolved. This CDR3 contains 11 residues. Trimming cost V 4 bases and J 3 bases, with 3 bases left between them. The germline gives CDR1 MNHEY, CDR2 SVGAGI.